The rows below give T cell receptor beta chains drawn from one sample of a study of memory CD4+ T cells and cytomegalovirus serostatus. Produced via immunoSEQ multiplex PCR; TCRdb's table is partial and in-frame only. The sample lists about 50,000 clones, 82% seen once, with over 0.35% in the top ten. The material sequenced was memory CD4+ T cells from blood. The source of these receptors is an adult in good health and CMV-seronegative. The CDR3 runs from the conserved cysteine through the conserved F or W. A D gene is named only where the DNA matches it firmly. Some rows mark clone size as missing; the rest say once, few, many or name a class of expanded clone.

CDR3	DNA	V	size	J	D
CASSQEGGGIYGYTF	TGCGCCAGCAGCCAAGAAGGCGGGGGGATCTATGGCTACACCTTC	TRBV4-1	.	TRBJ1-2	.
CAWSETVSPLHF	TGTGCCTGGAGTGAGACAGTTTCACCCCTCCACTTT	TRBV30	.	TRBJ1-6	.
CASSSPLAGYGYTF	TGTGCCAGCAGCTCTCCCCTGGCGGGCTATGGCTACACCTTC	TRBV6-5	.	TRBJ1-2	.
CASSVGGGLGETQYF	TGTGCCAGCAGCGTAGGGGGAGGGCTGGGAGAGACCCAGTACTTC	TRBV9	once	TRBJ2-5	TRBD2
CASRSGGVTGELFF	TGTGCCAGCAGATCCGGGGGCGTCACCGGGGAGCTGTTTTTT	TRBV7-3	.	TRBJ2-2	.
CASSLVSQNTEAFF	TGTGCCAGCAGCTTAGTCAGTCAGAACACTGAAGCTTTCTTT	TRBV7-2	.	TRBJ1-1	.
CASSSQTGAASYEQYF	TGCGCCAGCAGCTCACAGACAGGGGCTGCTTCCTACGAGCAGTACTTC	TRBV5-1	.	TRBJ2-7	TRBD1
CASGSGTTRRINNNEQFF	TGTGCCAGCGGGAGCGGGACTACCCGCAGAATTAACAACAATGAGCAGTTCTTC	TRBV11-2	.	TRBJ2-1	TRBD2
CASSQDTANYGYTF	TGTGCCAGCAGCCAAGACACAGCTAACTATGGCTACACCTTC	TRBV4-2	once	TRBJ1-2	.
CAWRKGGYTF	TGTGCCTGGAGGAAGGGTGGCTACACCTTC	TRBV30	.	TRBJ1-2	.
CASRNRREGPYGYTF	TGTGCCAGCAGAAATAGACGGGAGGGGCCTTATGGCTACACCTTC	TRBV6-6	few	TRBJ1-2	.
CASSDGTSGLNEQFF	TGCGCCAGCAGCGACGGGACTAGCGGTCTCAATGAGCAGTTCTTC	TRBV5-1	.	TRBJ2-1	TRBD2
CASSARGGTGNTGELFF	TGCGCCAGCAGCGCTAGAGGCGGGACAGGTAACACCGGGGAGCTGTTTTTT	TRBV5-1	.	TRBJ2-2	TRBD1
CASSTQPPGGVYGYTF	TGTGCCAGCAGCACCCAACCACCAGGGGGGGTATATGGCTACACCTTC	TRBV7-2	.	TRBJ1-2	TRBD1
CASSPRAGGYTF	TGTGCCAGCAGCCCAAGGGCAGGGGGCTACACCTTC	TRBV5-4	few	TRBJ1-2	.